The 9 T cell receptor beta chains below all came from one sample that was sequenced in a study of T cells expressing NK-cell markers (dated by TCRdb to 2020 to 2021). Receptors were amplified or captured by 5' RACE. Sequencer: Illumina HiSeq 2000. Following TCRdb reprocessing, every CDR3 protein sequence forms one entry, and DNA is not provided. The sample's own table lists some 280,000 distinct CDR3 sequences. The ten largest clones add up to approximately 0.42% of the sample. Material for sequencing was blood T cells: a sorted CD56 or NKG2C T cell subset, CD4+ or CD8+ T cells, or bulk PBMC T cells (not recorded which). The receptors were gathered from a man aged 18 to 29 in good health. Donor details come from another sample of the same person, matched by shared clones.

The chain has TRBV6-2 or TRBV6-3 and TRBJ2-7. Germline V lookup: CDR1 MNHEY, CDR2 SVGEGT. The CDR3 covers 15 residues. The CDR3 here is CASSFRRLHSYEQYF.

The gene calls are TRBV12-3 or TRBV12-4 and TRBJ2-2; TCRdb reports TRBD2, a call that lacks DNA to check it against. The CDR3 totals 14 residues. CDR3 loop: CASSSGLAGRELFF.

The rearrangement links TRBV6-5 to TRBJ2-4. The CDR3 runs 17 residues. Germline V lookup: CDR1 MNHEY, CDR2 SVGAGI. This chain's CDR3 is CASSYSSQRLAKNIQYF.

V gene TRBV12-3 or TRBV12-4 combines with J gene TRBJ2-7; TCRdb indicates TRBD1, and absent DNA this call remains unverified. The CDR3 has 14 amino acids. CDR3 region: CASSPTGGDYEQYF.

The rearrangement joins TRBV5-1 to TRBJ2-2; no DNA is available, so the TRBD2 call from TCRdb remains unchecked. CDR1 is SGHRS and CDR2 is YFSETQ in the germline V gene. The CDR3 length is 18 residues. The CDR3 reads CASSPHGDGAGPPGELFF.

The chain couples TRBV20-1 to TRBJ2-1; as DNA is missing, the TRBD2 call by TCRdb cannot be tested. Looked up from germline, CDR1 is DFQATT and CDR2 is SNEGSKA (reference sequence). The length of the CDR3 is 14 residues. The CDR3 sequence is CSARALDSFNEQFF.

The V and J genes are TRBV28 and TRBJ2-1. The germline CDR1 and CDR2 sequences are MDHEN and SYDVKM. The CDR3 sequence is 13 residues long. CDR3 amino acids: CASRQDLYNEQFF.

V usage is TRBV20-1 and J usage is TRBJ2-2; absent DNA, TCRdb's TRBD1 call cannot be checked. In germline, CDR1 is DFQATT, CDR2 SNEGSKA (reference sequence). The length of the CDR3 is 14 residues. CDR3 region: CSATGTSLTGELFF.

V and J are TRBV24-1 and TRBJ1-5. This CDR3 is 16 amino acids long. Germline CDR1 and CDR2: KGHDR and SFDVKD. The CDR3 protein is CATSDSSTPSNQPQHF.